The 27 T cell receptor beta chains given below trace back to one sample, sequenced in a study of human T cells and chemical hapten exposure. TCRdb called the RACE reads again in MiXCR, with one record for every CDR3 protein. Of around 31,000 distinct CDR3 sequences listed, about 7.7% are singletons. As for time point: healthy volunteer bleed at 2 weeks. Before extraction, the whole blood was not fractionated, and total RNA was taken from it. Sequenced material: whole blood. The receptors derive from a human donor in good health. Some clones in this sample may be carry-over from other donors' samples.

The chain is built from TRBV6-6 and TRBJ2-3; D may be TRBD1 (6 bases). CDR3 size: 20 residues. Trimming removed 5 bases at V and 3 bases at J, with 30 bases between. The germline V gene encodes CDR1 MNHNY and CDR2 SVGAGI (reference sequence). In nucleotides, the CDR3 is TGTGCCAGCAGTCGCAATTTTGCCGATTCCGGGCCCACAGGGACAGATACGCAGTATTTT. This translates into CASSRNFADSGPTGTDTQYF.

The genes are TRBV6-5 and TRBJ2-3; D not resolved. Per the germline V gene, CDR1 is MNHEY and CDR2 is SVGAGI. The V end lost 7 bases, the J end lost 0 bases, and 11 bases lay between the germline ends. The CDR3 covers 14 residues. CDR3 in amino acids: CASNRVTSTDTQYF. The DNA of the CDR3 is TGTGCCAGCAATAGAGTAACTAGCACAGATACGCAGTATTTT.

This clonotype has only a few counts. The chain has TRBV3-1 and TRBJ1-4; perhaps TRBD1 as D (5 bases). The germline CDR1 and CDR2 sequences are LGHDT and YNNKEL (reference sequence). The CDR3 contains 15 residues. V was cut by 4 bases and J by 5 bases, with 14 bases left in between. The CDR3 region is CASSRGQGNNEKLFF. CDR3 sequence (DNA): TGTGCCAGCAGCCGGGGCCAGGGCAACAATGAAAAACTGTTTTTT.

This clonotype was detected only a few times. The chain has TRBV19 and TRBJ2-1, with TRBD1 matching 7 bases. This CDR3 spans 15 amino acids. V was clipped by 9 bases and J by 3 bases; unmatched bases: 11. Germline loops: CDR1 LNHDA, CDR2 SQIVND (reference sequence). This CDR3 is CASRKQGSSYNEQFF. The CDR3 nucleotides read TGTGCCAGCAGAAAACAGGGGTCTAGCTACAATGAGCAGTTCTTC.

This clonotype is labeled medium-sized. The chain joins TRBV20-1 to TRBJ2-1; D gene ambiguous. Per the germline V gene, CDR1 is DFQATT and CDR2 is SNEGSKA (reference sequence). V was cut by 2 bases and J by 10 bases, with 9 bases left in between. The CDR3 loop spans 11 amino acids. The chain's CDR3 is CSARQLREQFF. CDR3 DNA: TGCAGTGCTAGACAGTTAAGGGAGCAGTTCTTC.

This clonotype was picked up many times. The V call is TRBV6-2 or TRBV6-3, the J call TRBJ1-5; TRBD1 aligns across 7 bases. The germline CDR1 and CDR2 sequences are MNHEY and SVGEGT. The length of the CDR3 is 13 residues. V shed 8 bases, J shed 2 bases, and the junction held 3 bases outside the gene matches. Here the CDR3 DNA reads TGTGCCAGCTTCACAGGGGGCAATCAGCCCCAGCATTTT. Amino acids: CASFTGGNQPQHF.

The genes are TRBV2 and TRBJ2-3; the D gene could be TRBD1 or TRBD2 (5 bases each). Trimming stripped 6 bases from V and 4 bases from J, with 11 bases between. Germline CDR1 reads SNHLY; CDR2 reads FYNNEI. The CDR3 has 13 residues. CDR3 nucleotide sequence: TGTGCCAGCAGCCGAGGGGAGCCAGATACGCAGTATTTT. Amino acid sequence: CASSRGEPDTQYF.

This clonotype was seen a handful of times. This chain uses TRBV6-5 with TRBJ2-7; D is possibly TRBD1 or TRBD2 (5 bases each). The germline V and J ends were trimmed by 10 bases and 9 bases, with 28 bases remaining between them. This CDR3 is 15 amino acids long. The germline gives CDR1 MNHEY, CDR2 SVGAGI. The CDR3, as DNA: TGTGCCACTGAGAGGGGTAGGCAGTCCACTGGCGGGCAGTACTTC. Amino acids: CATERGRQSTGGQYF.

Many counts were recorded for this clonotype. The rearrangement uses TRBV10-3 and TRBJ2-3, with a tentative D call TRBD1 (5 bases). CDR1 is ENHRY, CDR2 SYGVKD, per germline. This CDR3 has 11 amino acids. The V end was cut by 10 bases, the J end by 6 bases, with 11 bases between. This CDR3 is CATLRGDTQYF. CDR3 coding DNA: TGTGCCACCCTTAGGGGTGATACGCAGTATTTT.

V usage is TRBV2 and J usage is TRBJ2-7; TRBD2 matches at 7 bases. The CDR3 covers 14 residues. The trim removed 6 bases at V and 4 bases at J, leaving 9 bases unmatched. Germline CDR1 is SNHLY and CDR2 is FYNNEI. CDR3 in amino acids: CASSGGGDWYEQYF. The CDR3 DNA reads as TGTGCCAGCAGCGGCGGGGGTGATTGGTACGAGCAGTACTTC.

The table lists this clonotype with many counts. This sequence joins TRBV7-2 and TRBJ1-2; D remains unclear. CDR1 is SGHTA, CDR2 FQGNSA, per germline. The V and J ends lost 5 bases and 1 base respectively, with 11 bases between them. This CDR3 contains 14 residues. The CDR3 region is CASSPDPYNYGYTF. CDR3 sequence (DNA): TGTGCCAGCAGCCCGGACCCTTATAACTATGGCTACACCTTC.

This clonotype was observed at least ten times. This chain joins TRBV2 and TRBJ1-4; D gene uncertain. The CDR3 totals 14 residues. Looked up from germline, CDR1 is SNHLY and CDR2 is FYNNEI. Between the trimmed V and J ends, which lost 8 bases and 8 bases, there was a span of 18 bases. The DNA of the CDR3 is TGTGCCAGCGCCGGAGGAGGCGATTTAGAAAAACTGTTTTTT. This sequence encodes CASAGGGDLEKLFF.

This clonotype occurred many times. The V gene is TRBV7-2, the J gene TRBJ2-2; D not certain. V lost 8 bases, J lost 2 bases, and 15 bases lay in between. The CDR3 totals 15 residues. Germline-derived CDR1 and CDR2 are SGHTA and FQGNSA. The CDR3 spells CASGRTVDNTGELFF. The CDR3 coding sequence is TGTGCCAGCGGACGTACCGTAGATAACACCGGGGAGCTGTTTTTT.

This rearrangement joins TRBV20-1 to TRBJ2-4; D is ambiguous. Trimming cost V 0 bases and J 6 bases, with 9 bases left between them. Germline CDR1 DFQATT, CDR2 SNEGSKA (reference sequence). The CDR3 has 13 amino acids. CDR3 DNA: TGCAGTGCTAGAGATTACAAGGGAAACATTCAGTACTTC. Residues: CSARDYKGNIQYF.

This clonotype was detected ten times or more. The chain couples TRBV30 to TRBJ2-7; TRBD1 aligns across 8 bases. V was clipped by 6 bases and J by 2 bases; unmatched bases: 15. The CDR3 contains 16 residues. The germline V gene has CDR1 GTSNPN and CDR2 SVGIG (reference sequence). CDR3 nucleotide sequence: TGTGCCTGTCAGGGGCAAATAGGACAGGGAACCTACGAGCAGTACTTC. Protein sequence: CACQGQIGQGTYEQYF.

This clonotype has at least ten counts. The gene calls are TRBV7-2 and TRBJ1-2; 12 bases fit TRBD1. Trimming cost V 6 bases and J 5 bases; bases outside gene matches: 4. CDR3 length: 14 residues. CDR1 SGHTA and CDR2 FQGNSA come from the germline V gene. CDR3 sequence: CASRGQGAGYGYTF. CDR3 coding DNA: TGTGCCAGCAGGGGACAGGGGGCTGGTTATGGCTACACCTTC.

The V and J genes are TRBV7-2 and TRBJ2-3; a possible D gene is TRBD2 (6 bases). V lost 2 bases to trimming and J lost 3 bases, with 12 bases between them. This CDR3 has 15 residues. Germline V lookup: CDR1 SGHTA, CDR2 FQGNSA. The CDR3 reads CASSLRPGATDTQYF. DNA of the CDR3: TGTGCCAGCAGCTTACGGCCGGGAGCGACAGATACGCAGTATTTT.

This clonotype was observed at least ten times. In DNA, the CDR3 is TGTGCCAGCAGTTTACGGCTCCCTCTCCCCGGGGAGCTGTTTTTT. Translated, it gives CASSLRLPLPGELFF. The chain couples TRBV28 to TRBJ2-2, with D hard to call. Germline V gene sequence: CDR1 MDHEN, CDR2 SYDVKM. This CDR3 is built from 15 residues. V lost 2 bases, J lost 6 bases, and 13 bases lay in between. Full variable domain (rest looked up from reference TRBV28 and TRBJ2-2): DVKVTQSSRYLVKRTGEKVFLECVQDMDHENMFWYRQDPGLGLRLIYFSYDVKMKEKGDIPEGYSVSREKKERFSLILESASTNQTSMYLCASSLRLPLPGELFFGEGSRLTVL.

The chain links TRBV14 to TRBJ1-1; D not resolved. The V end lost 0 bases, the J end lost 1 base, and 6 bases lay between the germline ends. The germline gives CDR1 SGHDN, CDR2 FVKESK. The length of the CDR3 is 14 residues. The CDR3 loop reads CASSQETANTEAFF. In DNA, the CDR3 is TGTGCCAGCAGCCAAGAGACGGCGAACACTGAAGCTTTCTTT.

The gene calls are TRBV7-2 and TRBJ1-5; D is ambiguous. Germline V gives CDR1 SGHTA, CDR2 FQGNSA. Trimming took off 2 bases at V and 9 bases at J, with 14 bases between the two ends. CDR3 length: 14 residues. DNA of the CDR3: TGTGCCAGCAGCTTAATGGGCCCGAGTGGGCCCCAGCATTTT. Its translation: CASSLMGPSGPQHF.

This chain joins TRBV7-2 and TRBJ2-3, with D unclear. The germline V and J ends were trimmed by 2 bases and 2 bases, with 8 bases remaining between them. This CDR3 is built from 14 residues. Germline-derived CDR1 and CDR2 are SGHTA and FQGNSA. The CDR3 sequence: CASSLLAPTDTQYF. The CDR3 DNA is TGTGCCAGCAGCTTACTCGCGCCCACAGATACGCAGTATTTT.

This clonotype came up many times. Given a much more abundant clone one base away, this may be a read error. This chain uses TRBV6-2 or TRBV6-3 with TRBJ1-2; 7 bases agree with TRBD1. Germline V gene sequence: CDR1 MNHEY, CDR2 SVGEGT. The CDR3 length is 13 residues. CDR3 in DNA: TGTGCCGGGACCACAGGGGACGGCTATGGCTACAACTTC. Encoded protein: CAGTTGDGYGYNF.

This clonotype was picked up many times. The chain uses TRBV27 and TRBJ2-7; maybe TRBD2 (6 bases). The ends were cut back, 0 bases at V and 7 bases at J, with 13 bases in the middle. This CDR3 contains 14 residues. CDR1 and CDR2 (germline): MNHEY, SMNVEV (reference sequence). CDR3 protein: CASSLSPGVGEQYF. The CDR3 bases are TGTGCCAGCAGTTTATCCCCGGGGGTAGGAGAGCAGTACTTC.

This clonotype was found many times. This chain uses TRBV20-1 with TRBJ1-6; TRBD1 is a possible D gene (5 bases). The germline CDR1 and CDR2 sequences are DFQATT and SNEGSKA (reference sequence). Trimming cost V 6 bases and J 7 bases, with 16 bases left between them. The CDR3 consists of 14 residues. DNA for the CDR3: TGCAGTGCCGGCGACAGAACGGGGAATTCACCCCTCCACTTT. It codes for CSAGDRTGNSPLHF.

The chain uses TRBV29-1 and TRBJ2-3; 7 bases fit TRBD2. The J segment lost 4 bases and the V segment lost 2 bases, leaving 9 bases of the junction unmatched. From germline, CDR1 is SQVTM and CDR2 ANQGSEA. CDR3 length equals 15 residues. CDR3 loop: CSVETGGRGADTQYF. For the CDR3, the DNA is TGCAGCGTTGAAACAGGAGGGAGGGGTGCAGATACGCAGTATTTT.

This clonotype was found many times. The chain uses TRBV20-1 and TRBJ1-2; the match to TRBD1 covers 7 bases. V was clipped by 0 bases and J by 6 bases; unmatched bases: 16. CDR1 is DFQATT and CDR2 is SNEGSKA in the germline V gene (reference sequence). This CDR3 region has 17 residues. CDR3 nucleotides: TGCAGTGCTAGAGATCTTCGAGGAGACAGGGTGAGCCATGGCTACACCTTC. This sequence encodes CSARDLRGDRVSHGYTF.

This clonotype was seen ten or more times. The chain links TRBV6-5 to TRBJ2-4; D call uncertain. This CDR3 region has 15 residues. CDR1 is MNHEY, CDR2 SVGAGI, per germline. V lost 2 bases and J lost 1, with 9 bases in between. The CDR3 sequence: CASSYTVVAKNIQYF. CDR3 nucleotide sequence: TGTGCCAGCAGTTACACGGTTGTGGCCAAAAACATTCAGTACTTC.